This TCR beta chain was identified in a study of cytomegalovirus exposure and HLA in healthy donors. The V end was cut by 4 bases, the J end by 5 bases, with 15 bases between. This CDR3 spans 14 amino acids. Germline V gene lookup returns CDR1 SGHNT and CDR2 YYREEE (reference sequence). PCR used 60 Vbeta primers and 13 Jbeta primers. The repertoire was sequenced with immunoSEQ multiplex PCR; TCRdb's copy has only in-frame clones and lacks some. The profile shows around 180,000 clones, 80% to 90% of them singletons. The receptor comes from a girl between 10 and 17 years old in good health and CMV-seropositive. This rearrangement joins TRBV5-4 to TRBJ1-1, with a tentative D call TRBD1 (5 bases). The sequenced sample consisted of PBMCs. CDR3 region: CASSRGGMRTEAFF. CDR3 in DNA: TGTGCCAGCAGCCGCGGGGGGATGAGAACTGAAGCTTTCTTT.